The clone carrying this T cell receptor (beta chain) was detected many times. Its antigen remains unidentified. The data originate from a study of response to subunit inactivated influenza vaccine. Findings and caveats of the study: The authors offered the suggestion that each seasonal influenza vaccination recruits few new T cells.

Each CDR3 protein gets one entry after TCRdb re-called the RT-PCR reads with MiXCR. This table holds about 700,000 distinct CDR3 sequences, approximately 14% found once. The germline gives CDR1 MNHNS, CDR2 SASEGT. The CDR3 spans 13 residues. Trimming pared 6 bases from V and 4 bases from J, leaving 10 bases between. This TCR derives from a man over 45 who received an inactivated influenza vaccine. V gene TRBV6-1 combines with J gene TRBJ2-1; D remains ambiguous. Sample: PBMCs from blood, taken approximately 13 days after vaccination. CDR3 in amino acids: CASREQRYNEQFF. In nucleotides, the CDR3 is TGTGCCAGCAGGGAACAGAGATACAATGAGCAGTTCTTC.